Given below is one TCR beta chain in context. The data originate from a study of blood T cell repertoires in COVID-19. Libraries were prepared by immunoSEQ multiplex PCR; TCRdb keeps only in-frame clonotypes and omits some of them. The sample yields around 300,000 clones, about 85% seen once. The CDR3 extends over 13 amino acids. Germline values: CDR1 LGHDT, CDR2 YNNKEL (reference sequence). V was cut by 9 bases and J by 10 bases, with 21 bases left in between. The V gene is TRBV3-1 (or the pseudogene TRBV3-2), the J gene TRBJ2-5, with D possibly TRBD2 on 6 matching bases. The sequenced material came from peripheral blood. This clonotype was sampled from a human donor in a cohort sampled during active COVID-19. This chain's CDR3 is CASSQRGTGNQYF. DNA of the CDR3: TGTGCCAGTTCTCAACGCGGGACGGGCAACCAGTACTTC.